These T cell receptor beta chains were read from a single sample in a study of T cells in Graves' hyperthyroidism and ophthalmopathy. TCRdb ran MiXCR on the multiplex PCR reads and lists one entry per CDR3 protein. This repertoire shows roughly 530,000 distinct CDR3 sequences, about 15% found once; its top ten account for 15% to 20%. The sequencing sample was made of blood. The receptors were sampled from a woman aged 18-29 years with Graves' ophthalmopathy. Both conserved end residues are part of each CDR3. The D gene is left open where the match is weak. Expanded clones get a size class; other rows say once, few or many, or leave the size out.

TRBV28	TRBD1	14	TRBJ1-2	many	TGTGCCAGCAGTCTAGGGACAGATCTGCCTGGCTACACCTTC	CASSLGTDLPGYTF
TRBV4-2	.	14	TRBJ1-1	.	TGTGCCAGCAGCCAAGAGGGACTGACACACTGGGCTTTCTTT	CASSQEGLTHWAFF
TRBV12-3/TRBV12-4	TRBD1	16	TRBJ2-2	many	TGTGCCAGCGCCCCCCCAGGGGGTCAGAACACCGGGGAGCTGTTTTTT	CASAPPGGQNTGELFF
TRBV28	TRBD1	16	TRBJ2-7	many	TGTGCCAGCAGTCCCGACGGGACAGCCCTTGCCTACGAGCAGTACTTC	CASSPDGTALAYEQYF
TRBV9	.	14	TRBJ2-1	few	TGTGCCAGCAGCGTGAGTAACAGACACAATGAGCAGTTCTTC	CASSVSNRHNEQFF
TRBV7-2	.	11	TRBJ2-5	many	TGTGCCAGCAGCTTCCAAGAGACCCAGTACTTC	CASSFQETQYF
TRBV3-1	TRBD2	15	TRBJ2-7	.	TGTGCCAGCAGCCCCCATAGCGGGGGATCCTACGAGCAGTACTTC	CASSPHSGGSYEQYF
TRBV20-1	.	10	TRBJ2-3	.	TGCAGTGCTGATTCTGATACGCAGTATTTT	CSADSDTQYF
TRBV6-4	.	16	TRBJ2-3	.	TGTGCCAGCAGTGACTCGAATGGCGGGAACCCAGATACGCAGTATTTT	CASSDSNGGNPDTQYF
TRBV20-1	.	12	TRBJ2-5	.	TGCAGTGCTAGAGCCCCCGATCAGACCCAGTACTTC	CSARAPDQTQYF
TRBV29-1	.	14	TRBJ2-1	few	TGCAGCGTTGGGACGGCCAACTCCTACAATGAGCAGTTCTTC	CSVGTANSYNEQFF
TRBV28	TRBD2	14	TRBJ2-7	many	TGTGCCAGCATCTCGGCGGGAGCATCCTACGAGCAGTACTTC	CASISAGASYEQYF
TRBV7-2	TRBD2	15	TRBJ2-1	.	TGTGCCAGCAGCTTAGCACTAGCGACCAGGGATGAGCAGTTCTTC	CASSLALATRDEQFF
TRBV7-9	.	12	TRBJ1-1	.	TGTGCCAGCAGTGGGTCGGGCATAGAAGCTTTCTTT	CASSGSGIEAFF
TRBV2	.	12	TRBJ1-2	many	TGTGCCAGTCTGGGCCTCGGGGATGGCTACACCTTC	CASLGLGDGYTF
TRBV9	TRBD1	15	TRBJ1-2	many	TGTGCCAGCAGCGTTAACGGACAGGGTGACTATGGCTACACCTTC	CASSVNGQGDYGYTF
TRBV10-3	.	15	TRBJ2-1	few	TGTGCCATTAGTGCCAAAGGCCACTCCTACAATGAGCAGTTCTTC	CAISAKGHSYNEQFF
TRBV6-2/TRBV6-3	.	14	TRBJ2-1	many	TGTGCCAGCAGTTACTCGGGGGGATACAATGAGCAGTTCTTC	CASSYSGGYNEQFF
TRBV5-1	.	17	TRBJ2-7	many	TGCGCCAGCAGCTTGGGATTAAACAGGGCCCCTGACTACGAGCAGTACTTC	CASSLGLNRAPDYEQYF
TRBV28	.	14	TRBJ2-7	many	TGTGCCAGCAGTTCCTCGTTAGGGGCCTACGAGCAGTACTTC	CASSSSLGAYEQYF
TRBV7-2	.	15	TRBJ2-7	many	TGTGCCAGCAGCTTAAGTGCCGAAAGGGCGGGCGAGCAGTACTTC	CASSLSAERAGEQYF
TRBV7-9	TRBD2	13	TRBJ2-3	many	TGTGCCAGCCGGCGGGAGGGCACAGATACGCAGTATTTT	CASRREGTDTQYF
TRBV5-4	.	17	TRBJ1-2	.	TGTGCCAGCAGCCCTGGGGGTGGTGGGTCCCAGGTCTATGGCTACACCTTC	CASSPGGGGSQVYGYTF
TRBV28	.	13	TRBJ1-2	.	TGTGCCAGCAGTGGAACCAGTAACTATGGCTACACCTTC	CASSGTSNYGYTF
TRBV20-1	.	13	TRBJ1-2	few	TGCAGTGCTAGAAGGGCTCAGGGCGGCGGCTACACCTTC	CSARRAQGGGYTF
TRBV9	.	15	TRBJ1-2	.	TGTGCCAGCAGCGCGGACGGGGGGAATCAGAGAGGCTACACCTTC	CASSADGGNQRGYTF
TRBV2	TRBD1	15	TRBJ2-1	.	TGTGCCAGCAGTTCCCTCGGGGACAGGGTGCATGAGCAGTTCTTC	CASSSLGDRVHEQFF
TRBV12-3/TRBV12-4	.	14	TRBJ2-5	many	TGTGCCAGCAGTCCCGAGACCGTGTGGGAGACCCAGTACTTC	CASSPETVWETQYF
TRBV2	.	15	TRBJ2-5	few	TGTGCCAGCACCGTGGGGACTTGGGTGCAAGAGACCCAGTACTTC	CASTVGTWVQETQYF
TRBV7-6	TRBD2	17	TRBJ2-2	.	TGTGCCAGCAGCCAAATAGCGGGGGGGGATACCACCGGGGAGCTGTTTTTT	CASSQIAGGDTTGELFF
TRBV24-1	TRBD1	16	TRBJ2-5	many	TGTGCCACCAGTGCCCCACAGCCGGGACAGCAAGAGACCCAGTACTTC	CATSAPQPGQQETQYF
TRBV7-3	.	15	TRBJ2-3	.	TGTGCCAGCAGCTCCCGGGACTGGGCAGGTGATACGCAGTATTTT	CASSSRDWAGDTQYF
TRBV9	.	13	TRBJ2-2	many	TGTGCCAGCAGCGTAGATGACACCGGGGAGCTGTTTTTT	CASSVDDTGELFF
TRBV27	.	14	TRBJ2-5	few	TGTGCCAGCAGTTCCGGAATTGCCTGGGAGACCCAGTACTTC	CASSSGIAWETQYF
TRBV12-3/TRBV12-4	TRBD1	14	TRBJ2-1	many	TGTGCCAGCAGTGGGACAGGGGGGGAGGATGAGCAGTTCTTC	CASSGTGGEDEQFF
TRBV6-1	.	14	TRBJ2-5	.	TGTGCCAGCAGTAAAAGTACAGGCCAAGGGACCCAGTACTTC	CASSKSTGQGTQYF
TRBV18	.	13	TRBJ1-4	many	TGTGCCAGCTCACCGGCAGGTGATGAAAAACTGTTTTTT	CASSPAGDEKLFF
TRBV12-3/TRBV12-4	.	16	TRBJ1-1	many	TGTGCCAGCAGTCCTGGGTGGGGGCTTCCTGAAATTGAAGCTTTCTTT	CASSPGWGLPEIEAFF
TRBV24-1	.	15	TRBJ1-5	.	TGTGCCACCAGCCCGACCGGGCCCTTAAATCAGCCCCAGCATTTT	CATSPTGPLNQPQHF
TRBV7-2	.	16	TRBJ2-3	few	TGTGCCAGCAGCTTCAACCGACAGACAATCACAGATACGCAGTATTTT	CASSFNRQTITDTQYF
TRBV6-2/TRBV6-3	.	15	TRBJ2-7	many	TGTGCCAGCAGTTACTCGAGACCCCTCCTGGATGGGCAGTACTTC	CASSYSRPLLDGQYF
TRBV10-1	.	16	TRBJ2-3	.	TGCGCCAGCAGTGAGTCCCCGGGACGGTTCGACGATACGCAGTATTTT	CASSESPGRFDDTQYF
TRBV30	.	14	TRBJ2-7	few	TGTGCCTGGAAGGAGACTGAGAGCTCCTACGAGCAGTACTTC	CAWKETESSYEQYF
TRBV20-1	.	14	TRBJ2-3	.	TGCAGTGCCCCGCCGGGAGAACGCACAGATACGCAGTATTTT	CSAPPGERTDTQYF
TRBV20-1	.	11	TRBJ2-3	once	TGCAGTGCCAGACGAGTGGATACGCAGTATTTT	CSARRVDTQYF
TRBV12-3/TRBV12-4	.	14	TRBJ1-2	many	TGTGCCAGCAGTCAGACAGATACTAACTATGGCTACACCTTC	CASSQTDTNYGYTF
TRBV7-7	.	15	TRBJ2-7	.	TGTGCTAGCAGCCGGGACTCCACCGGAGGCTACGAGCAGTACTTC	CASSRDSTGGYEQYF
TRBV7-8	.	14	TRBJ1-5	.	TGTGCCAGCAGCCCCTCTGACAGGTCCCAGCCCCAGCATTTT	CASSPSDRSQPQHF
TRBV15	.	12	TRBJ2-5	.	TGTGCCACCAGCCCAAGAGATGGGACCCAGTACTTC	CATSPRDGTQYF
TRBV27	.	15	TRBJ1-1	.	TGTGCCAGCAGTTTAGCCGCTGAGGGTGACACTGAAGCTTTCTTT	CASSLAAEGDTEAFF
TRBV12-3/TRBV12-4	.	13	TRBJ2-7	many	TGTGCCAGCAGTTTTCGGCGAGGGGCCGAGCAGTACTTC	CASSFRRGAEQYF
TRBV5-1	.	16	TRBJ2-2	many	TGCGCCAGCAGCGACCCTAGAAGCCCGAACACCGGGGAGCTGTTTTTT	CASSDPRSPNTGELFF
TRBV12-3/TRBV12-4	.	13	TRBJ1-2	.	TGTGCCAGCACCAAAGGGAGTACCTATGGCTACACCTTC	CASTKGSTYGYTF
TRBV11-2	TRBD2	14	TRBJ2-1	many	TGTGCTACGCGAGTATACGGGAGGGAGGATGAGCAGTTCTTC	CATRVYGREDEQFF
TRBV27	.	11	TRBJ1-2	many	TGTGCCAGCGGTAAAGTGGGGGGCTACACCTTC	CASGKVGGYTF
TRBV4-2	TRBD1	16	TRBJ2-7	.	TGTGCCAGCAGCCAAGCTGCGACAGGGGGTTCCTACGAGCAGTACTTC	CASSQAATGGSYEQYF
TRBV11-2	.	17	TRBJ2-2	.	TGTGCCAGCAGCTCTTATGCCAACAGGGGAGGAGGCGGGGAGCTGTTTTTT	CASSSYANRGGGGELFF
TRBV19	.	13	TRBJ1-5	few	TGTGCCAGTACCCGCAGCCGAAATCAGCCCCAGCATTTT	CASTRSRNQPQHF
TRBV3-1	TRBD2	18	TRBJ2-7	many	TGTGCCAGCAGCCAAGATGGAGGTAGCGGGGGAGGGGCCTACGAGCAGTACTTC	CASSQDGGSGGGAYEQYF
TRBV28	.	14	TRBJ1-4	many	TGTGCCAGCAGTTTTGGGAGGGGCGGCGAAAAACTGTTTTTT	CASSFGRGGEKLFF